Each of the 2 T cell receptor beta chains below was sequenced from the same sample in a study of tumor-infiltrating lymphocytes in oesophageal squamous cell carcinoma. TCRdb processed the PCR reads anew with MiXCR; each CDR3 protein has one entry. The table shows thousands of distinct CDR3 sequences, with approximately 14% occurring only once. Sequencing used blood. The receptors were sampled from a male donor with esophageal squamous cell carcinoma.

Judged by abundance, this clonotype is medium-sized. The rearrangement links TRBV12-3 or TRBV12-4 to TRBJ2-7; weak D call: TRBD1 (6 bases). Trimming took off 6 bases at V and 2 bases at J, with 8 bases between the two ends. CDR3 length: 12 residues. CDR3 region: CASSRTAYEQYF. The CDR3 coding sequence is TGTGCCAGCAGCCGGACAGCCTACGAGCAGTACTTC.

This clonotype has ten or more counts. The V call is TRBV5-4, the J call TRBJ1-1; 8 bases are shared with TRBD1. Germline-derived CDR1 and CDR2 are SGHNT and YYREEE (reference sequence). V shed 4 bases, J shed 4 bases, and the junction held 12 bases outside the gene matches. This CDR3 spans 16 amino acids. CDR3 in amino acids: CASSRGQGKLATEAFF. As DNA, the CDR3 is TGTGCCAGCAGCCGTGGACAGGGAAAGTTAGCCACTGAAGCTTTCTTT.